This T cell receptor beta chain was profiled in a study of T cells in women clearing cervical HPV infection. Study-wide results and caveats: CIN3+ cases had significantly higher TCR repertoire richness than controls, but evenness did not differ. Controls had more TRBV6-7 (approximately 0.15%) than cases (roughly 0.11%).

Germline V gene data show CDR1 as GTSNPN and CDR2 as SVGIG (reference sequence). Trimming shortened V by 5 bases and J by 6 bases, and 11 bases separated the two germline ends. This CDR3 contains 12 residues. Repertoires were generated with immunoSEQ multiplex PCR, while TCRdb's copy carries only in-frame clones and drops some. The repertoire table contains around 16,000 clones. Turning to this clone: Its specificity is not known. Read sequence stops 3 residues before the CDR3 end, and the germline J gene provides the missing end.

The chain couples TRBV30 to TRBJ1-5; D is undetermined. Sequenced sample: blood buffy coat. This clonotype was sampled from a woman aged 18 to 69 with a cervical HPV16 infection that either progressed to CIN3+ or cleared (not recorded which). The CDR3: CAWAVHGQPQHF. The sequenced CDR3 bases are TGTGCCTGGGCCGTACATGGTCAGCCC.